The 17 T cell receptor beta chains below come from one sample, sequenced in a study of T-cell reconstitution after alpha-beta-depleted transplantation in children. Using unique molecular identifiers, the investigators prepared the TCRbeta library. One entry per CDR3 protein results from TCRdb running MiXCR on the PCR reads. The sample consists of hundreds of thousands of distinct CDR3 sequences, 16% of them appearing once. The sequenced sample was PBMCs from the stem cell graft donor, obtained from the stem cell graft. These receptors all stem from a human donor who donated a stem cell graft to a child with acute myeloid leukemia.

This clonotype showed up just a few times. In nucleotides, the CDR3 is TGCAGTGCTAGAGAACCCGGGAACACCGGGGAGCTGTTTTTT. It yields the protein CSAREPGNTGELFF. The chain uses TRBV20-1 and TRBJ2-2; D is unclear. The CDR3 has 14 residues. CDR1 and CDR2 (germline): DFQATT, SNEGSKA (reference sequence). V was trimmed by 0 bases and J by 1 base, leaving 6 bases between them.

This clonotype has ten or more counts. This rearrangement joins TRBV12-3 or TRBV12-4 to TRBJ2-1; a weak D match, TRBD1 (5 bases). This CDR3 comprises 14 residues. Trimming removed 5 bases from V and 9 bases from J, with 17 bases in between. The CDR3 sequence is CASSPQDIFPEQFF. As DNA, the CDR3 is TGTGCCAGCAGTCCACAGGACATTTTCCCTGAGCAGTTCTTC.

The rearrangement links TRBV27 to TRBJ2-1, with D maybe TRBD1 (7 bases). Germline V lookup: CDR1 MNHEY, CDR2 SMNVEV (reference sequence). V dropped 6 bases and J dropped 14 bases, with 17 bases sitting between them. This CDR3 spans 12 amino acids. The CDR3 nucleotides read TGTGCCAGCAGCGATCCCGACAGGGAGGAGTTCTTC. Translation: CASSDPDREEFF.

This chain joins TRBV20-1 and TRBJ2-5; possibly TRBD1 for D (5 bases). V was cut by 2 bases and J by 1 base, with 14 bases left in between. The CDR3 totals 15 residues. Germline CDR1 reads DFQATT; CDR2 reads SNEGSKA (reference sequence). The CDR3 is CSARPGASPQETQYF. The CDR3 nucleotides are TGCAGTGCTAGACCTGGGGCCTCCCCCCAAGAGACCCAGTACTTC.

This clonotype has a handful of counts. The chain employs TRBV20-1 and TRBJ2-4, with 9 bases fitting TRBD2. Germline trimming cut 8 bases from V and 0 bases from J; bases unmatched to any gene: 11. Germline V lookup: CDR1 DFQATT, CDR2 SNEGSKA (reference sequence). The CDR3 length is 16 residues. DNA for the CDR3: TGCAGTCTGGGTAGCGGGGGATTCTTAGCCAAAAACATTCAGTACTTC. Translated: CSLGSGGFLAKNIQYF.

This clonotype appeared many times. The gene calls are TRBV7-9 and TRBJ2-7; the D gene could be TRBD1 or TRBD2 (5 bases each). CDR3 length equals 11 residues. Trimming left V 4 bases short and J 9 bases short, with 10 bases between. CDR1 and CDR2 (germline): SEHNR, FQNEAQ (reference sequence). CDR3 coding DNA: TGTGCCAGCAGCTCGAGGGGTGCGCAGTACTTC. This encodes CASSSRGAQYF.

Here the CDR3 reads CASAEDLGTEAFF. CDR3 nucleotides: TGTGCCAGCGCAGAGGATCTCGGAACTGAAGCTTTCTTT. The chain links TRBV6-6 to TRBJ1-1, with D unclear. V lost 8 bases and J 5 bases, leaving 15 bases between the germline ends. The CDR3 is made up of 13 amino acids. Germline V CDR1 and CDR2: MNHNY, SVGAGI (reference sequence).

The table lists this clonotype with a few counts. The rearrangement joins TRBV15 to TRBJ2-1, with D possibly TRBD2 on 5 matching bases. CDR3 length equals 17 residues. Per germline, CDR1 LNHNV and CDR2 YYDKDF (reference sequence). V lost 0 bases and J 6 bases, leaving 18 bases between the germline ends. The CDR3: CATSRERGPGFGNEQFF. CDR3 coding DNA: TGTGCCACCAGCAGAGAACGGGGTCCGGGGTTCGGCAATGAGCAGTTCTTC. Full variable domain (outside the CDR3, taken from reference TRBV15 and TRBJ2-1): DAMVIQNPRYQVTQFGKPVTLSCSQTLNHNVMYWYQQKSSQAPKLLFHYYDKDFNNEADTPDNFQSRRPNTSFCFLDIRSPGLGDTAMYLCATSRERGPGFGNEQFFGPGTRLTVL.

In its sample, this clonotype was seen many times. The chain links TRBV10-3 to TRBJ2-7; D not resolved. Between the trimmed V and J ends, which lost 0 bases and 5 bases, there was a span of 8 bases. Germline loops: CDR1 ENHRY, CDR2 SYGVKD. There are 13 residues in the CDR3. The CDR3 bases are TGTGCCATCAGTGAGTCGTCGTTGGACGAGCAGTACGTC. Translated, it gives CAISESSLDEQYV.

V is TRBV7-2 and J is TRBJ1-4; the D gene is possibly TRBD1 (6 bases). Between the trimmed V and J ends, which lost 3 bases and 4 bases, there was a span of 9 bases. CDR1 and CDR2 (germline): SGHTA, FQGNSA. The CDR3 covers 14 residues. DNA for the CDR3: TGTGCCAGCAGCTTCGGACAGAATAATGAAAAACTGTTTTTT. The encoded protein is CASSFGQNNEKLFF. Full variable domain (remainder filled in from reference TRBV7-2 and TRBJ1-4): GAGVSQSPSNKVTEKGKDVELRCDPISGHTALYWYRQSLGQGLEFLIYFQGNSAPDKSGLPSDRFSAERTGGSVSTLTIQRTQQEDSAVYLCASSFGQNNEKLFFGSGTQLSVL.

This clonotype appeared many times. V is TRBV12-3 or TRBV12-4 and J is TRBJ2-1, with D perhaps matching TRBD1 or TRBD2 (5 bases each). CDR3 length equals 15 residues. V dropped 9 bases and J dropped 4 bases, with 19 bases sitting between them. CDR3 sequence: CASQAPGRNYNEQFF. As DNA, the CDR3 is TGTGCCAGTCAAGCCCCGGGACGGAATTACAATGAGCAGTTCTTC.

In regard to this clonotype: The junction departs from the called germline gene at one end, perhaps through a read error. V and J are TRBV7-9 and TRBJ2-7; D gene uncertain. There are 14 residues in the CDR3. CDR1 SEHNR and CDR2 FQNEAQ come from the germline V gene (reference sequence). The CDR3 protein is CASSGMARSYKQYF. In DNA, the CDR3 is TGTGCCAGCAGCGGCATGGCGCGCTCCTACAAGCAGTACTTC.

This clonotype was detected a few times. The chain uses TRBV10-3 and TRBJ2-7, with D perhaps matching TRBD1 (6 bases). The CDR3 runs to 13 residues. Per germline, CDR1 ENHRY and CDR2 SYGVKD. Between the trimmed V and J ends, which lost 6 bases and 3 bases, there was a span of 12 bases. The CDR3 loop reads CAIRSGTIYEQYF. The CDR3 DNA reads TGTGCCATCAGGTCCGGGACAATCTACGAGCAGTACTTC.

This clonotype appeared many times. This chain links TRBV20-1 with TRBJ1-2, with TRBD1 matching 7 bases. Germline CDR1 is DFQATT and CDR2 is SNEGSKA (reference sequence). The CDR3 runs to 15 residues. The junction had 8 bases not matched to a gene; V was cut back by 0 bases and J by 4 bases. As DNA, the CDR3 is TGCAGTGCTAGAGACCCGACAGGGACCTTCTATGGCTACACCTTC. Translation gives CSARDPTGTFYGYTF.

This clonotype was counted between two and nine times. The gene calls are TRBV13 and TRBJ1-6; TRBD1 is a possible D gene (6 bases). The germline V and J ends were trimmed by 8 bases and 6 bases, with 20 bases remaining between them. The germline CDR1 and CDR2 sequences are PRHDT and FYEKMQ (reference sequence). The CDR3 has 16 residues. The CDR3 nucleotides read TGTGCCAGCTCTCCCTACAGGGAATCGGGTAATTCACCCCTCCACTTT. This codes for CASSPYRESGNSPLHF.

This clonotype has a handful of counts. This sequence joins TRBV4-1 and TRBJ2-3; no firm D call. The CDR3 totals 16 residues. Germline V gene lookup returns CDR1 MGHRA and CDR2 YSYEKL. Trimming removed 0 bases from V and 3 bases from J, with 13 bases in between. The CDR3: CASSQDQRFGTDTQYF. The DNA for the CDR3 is TGCGCCAGCAGCCAAGATCAGCGCTTTGGGACAGATACGCAGTATTTT.

This clonotype was observed a handful of times. The V call is TRBV7-9, the J call TRBJ2-1; 9 positions agree with TRBD1. J was trimmed by 6 bases and V by 8 bases; bases with no gene match: 17. This CDR3 has 17 residues. From germline, CDR1 is SEHNR and CDR2 FQNEAQ (reference sequence). The CDR3 loop is CASGLLGTGMLGNEQFF. The CDR3 region has the DNA TGTGCCAGCGGGCTCCTGGGGACAGGGATGTTAGGCAATGAGCAGTTCTTC.